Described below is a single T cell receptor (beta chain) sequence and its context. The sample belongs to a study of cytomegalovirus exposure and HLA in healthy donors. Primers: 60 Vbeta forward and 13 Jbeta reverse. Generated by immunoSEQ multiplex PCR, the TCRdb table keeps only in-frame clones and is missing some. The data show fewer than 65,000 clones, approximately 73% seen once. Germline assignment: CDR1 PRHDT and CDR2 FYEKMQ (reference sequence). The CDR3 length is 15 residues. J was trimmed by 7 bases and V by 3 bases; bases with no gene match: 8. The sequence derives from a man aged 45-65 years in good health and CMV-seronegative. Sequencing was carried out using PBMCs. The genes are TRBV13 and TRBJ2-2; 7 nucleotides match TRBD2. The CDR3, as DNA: TGTGCCAGCAGCTTGTCCCGGGGAGGGGACGGGGAGCTGTTTTTT. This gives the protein CASSLSRGGDGELFF.